The clone carrying this T cell receptor beta chain came up once. Antigen specificity is unknown. V gave up 1 base and J gave up 5 bases, with 20 bases separating them. There are 17 residues in the CDR3. Germline lookup yields CDR1 SGHRS and CDR2 YFSETQ. The sample comes from a study of radiation and T cells in renal cell carcinoma. Study conclusions and caveats: Top tumor clonotypes rose in blood 2 weeks post-radiation, then contracted.

Documented time point: blood 4 weeks post-SBRT, at nephrectomy. Treatment in this sample: 15 Gy SBRT to primary tumor, nephrectomy 4 weeks later. Nephrectomy followed 15 Gy stereotactic body radiation by 4 weeks. Clear cell pathology was present in this patient's renal cell carcinoma. Method: immunoSEQ multiplex PCR; TCRdb's copy keeps in-frame clones and lacks some. Here the sample spans roughly 100,000 clones, 70% to 85% being singletons. The gene calls are TRBV5-1 and TRBJ2-3, with D perhaps TRBD1 or TRBD2 (5 bases each). The source material was blood, sampled from a patient whose treatment included radiotherapy and nephrectomy. The clonotype comes from a man aged 60 to 75 with renal cell carcinoma. CDR3 in DNA: TGCGCCAGCAGCTTGCCCTCAGGGACCCTAGCTGGAGATACGCAGTATTTT. Translated, it gives CASSLPSGTLAGDTQYF.